A selection of T cell receptor beta chains follows, all from one sample in a study of blood T cell repertoires in COVID-19. Clones were sequenced by immunoSEQ multiplex PCR, and TCRdb holds only the in-frame ones, with some missing. The sample records about 130,000 clones, about four fifths being singletons. Input material: PBMCs or T cells enriched from blood (not recorded which). Source of these receptors: a man in his fifties who had recovered from COVID-19. The CDR3 runs from the conserved cysteine through the conserved F or W. A D gene is named only where the DNA matches it firmly. Size values are once, few and many counts, or a class for expanded clones, and some rows have none.

-	TRBV5-4	TRBD1	TRBJ1-4	TGTGCCAGCAGCTTAAATAGTGACAGGGGGCACGAAAAACTGTTTTTT	CASSLNSDRGHEKLFF
few	TRBV5-1	-	TRBJ1-4	TGCGCCAGCAGCGACATTTCCCAGGGGATGGGTGAAAAACTGTTTTTT	CASSDISQGMGEKLFF
-	TRBV6-5	-	TRBJ1-2	TGTGCCAGCACGGCAGGGTATGGCTACACCTTC	CASTAGYGYTF
-	TRBV2	TRBD2	TRBJ2-1	TGTGCCAGCAGTGAGGTAGCGGGGCAGAATGAGCAGTTCTTC	CASSEVAGQNEQFF
-	TRBV7-3	-	TRBJ1-5	TGTGCCAGCAGCTCGCAGGGAGGGGATCAGCCCCAGCATTTT	CASSSQGGDQPQHF
-	TRBV6-5	TRBD1	TRBJ1-2	TGTGCCAGCCAGGGGGCCTTAGGCTACACCTTC	CASQGALGYTF
-	TRBV21-1	-	TRBJ1-4	TGTGCCAGCAGCAAGAGGGGGCAGGGAATGAAAAAACTGTTTTTT	CASSKRGQGMKKLFF
-	TRBV7-9	-	TRBJ1-2	TGTGCCAGCAGCTTAGACAGTTCCCACTATGGCTACACCTTC	CASSLDSSHYGYTF
-	TRBV7-9	TRBD2	TRBJ2-3	TGTGCCAGCAGCTTTAGCGGGGGGCCGGCAGATACGCAGTATTTT	CASSFSGGPADTQYF
-	TRBV27	-	TRBJ1-4	TGTGCCAGCAGTTTAGGAGGACGCCTGTGGGCGGCTAATGAAAAACTGTTTTTT	CASSLGGRLWAANEKLFF
-	TRBV18	TRBD2	TRBJ2-5	TGTGCCAGCTCACCAGTCCTAGCGGGGGGGCAAGAGACCCAGTACTTC	CASSPVLAGGQETQYF
-	TRBV6-5	TRBD1	TRBJ2-2	TGTGCCAGCACAAGACAGGGTCCGAACACCGGGGAGCTGTTTTTT	CASTRQGPNTGELFF
-	TRBV19	-	TRBJ1-2	TGTGCCATAGAGGACTCAGATAACTATGGCTACACCTTC	CAIEDSDNYGYTF
-	TRBV2	TRBD2	TRBJ2-5	TGTGCCAGCAGTGTGGGTCTAGCGGGGGCCGGGGGAGAGACCCAGTACTTC	CASSVGLAGAGGETQYF
-	TRBV27	-	TRBJ1-2	TGTGCCAGCAAGGACAATAACTATGGCTACACCTTC	CASKDNNYGYTF
-	TRBV2	-	TRBJ1-4	TGTGCCAGCCGGCTCCCGGGGTGGCTGTTTTTT	CASRLPGWLFF
-	TRBV18	TRBD1	TRBJ2-7	TGTGCCAGCTCATGGACAGGGACCGAGCAGTACTTC	CASSWTGTEQYF
-	TRBV7-6	TRBD1	TRBJ1-1	TGTGCCAGCAGCGCGAGGACAGGGGGGGACACTGAAGCTTTCTTT	CASSARTGGDTEAFF
-	TRBV7-2	TRBD2	TRBJ2-1	TGTGCCAGCAGCTTCACTAGCGGGGTTAATGAGCAGTTCTTC	CASSFTSGVNEQFF
few	TRBV23-1	-	TRBJ1-3	TGCGCCAGCAGTCAATCTGGTGGACACAGCTCTGGAAACACCATATATTTT	CASSQSGGHSSGNTIYF
-	TRBV25-1	TRBD1	TRBJ1-2	TGTGCCAGCAGTGAATCCCAGGGGGCTATCAGGGACTATGGCTACACCTTC	CASSESQGAIRDYGYTF
-	TRBV2	-	TRBJ2-7	TGTGCCAGCAGAGGGGACACCTACGAGCAGTACTTC	CASRGDTYEQYF
-	TRBV21-1	-	TRBJ2-1	TGTGCCAGCAGCAAATTAAATGGGGCCAGCGATGAGCAGTTCTTC	CASSKLNGASDEQFF
-	TRBV11-2	-	TRBJ1-3	TGTGCCAGCAGGAAATTGGGGGCGGGCTCTGGAAACACCATATATTTT	CASRKLGAGSGNTIYF
-	TRBV12-3/TRBV12-4	TRBD1	TRBJ1-2	TGTGCCAGCAGTTCGGGACAGAACTATGGCTACACCTTC	CASSSGQNYGYTF
-	TRBV3-1/TRBV3-2	TRBD1	TRBJ2-5	TGTGCCAGCAGCCAACCAGGGGGAGAGACCCAGTACTTC	CASSQPGGETQYF
-	TRBV4-3	-	TRBJ1-2	TGCGCCAGCAGCCAAGATCGACAACGCAGAGTCTATGGCTACACCTTC	CASSQDRQRRVYGYTF
-	TRBV4-3	TRBD1	TRBJ1-4	TGCGCCAGCAGCCAAGATCAGGGGACAGGGCGTGAAAAACTGTTTTTT	CASSQDQGTGREKLFF
-	TRBV24-1	-	TRBJ1-5	TGTGCCACCAGTGACCCTTACTCAGGGGTGGATCAGCCCCAGCATTTT	CATSDPYSGVDQPQHF
-	TRBV5-1	TRBD1	TRBJ1-1	TGCGCCAGCAGCTCTGACAGGGGAAACACTGAAGCTTTCTTT	CASSSDRGNTEAFF
-	TRBV11-3	-	TRBJ2-2	TGTGCCAGCAGCTTAACGGTAACCGGGGAGCTGTTTTTT	CASSLTVTGELFF
-	TRBV9	-	TRBJ1-4	TGTGCCAGCAGCCCGACAGCAACTAATGAAAAACTGTTTTTT	CASSPTATNEKLFF
-	TRBV2	TRBD1	TRBJ1-5	TGTGCCAGCTCCTCCGAACAGGGGGCGAAGCAGCCCCAGCATTTT	CASSSEQGAKQPQHF
-	TRBV29-1	TRBD2	TRBJ2-3	TGCAGCGTTGGGGGAGCGGGGGGCGGCACAGATACGCAGTATTTT	CSVGGAGGGTDTQYF
-	TRBV24-1	TRBD1	TRBJ2-7	TGTGCCATCTGGACAGGACCCTCCGAGCAGTACTTC	CAIWTGPSEQYF
-	TRBV28	TRBD2	TRBJ2-7	TGTGCCAGCAGTCCTCCGGGGACTACAGCCTACGAGCAGTACTTC	CASSPPGTTAYEQYF
-	TRBV5-8	-	TRBJ1-5	TGTGCCAGCAGCTGGGGAGTTTATCGCAATCAGCCCCAGCATTTT	CASSWGVYRNQPQHF
once	TRBV7-9	-	TRBJ2-7	TGTGCCAGCAGCTTCAACTACGAGCAGTACTTC	CASSFNYEQYF
-	TRBV7-8	TRBD1	TRBJ1-1	TGTGCCAGCAGCTACCCGGACGGACAGGGAGGGACTGAAGCTTTCTTT	CASSYPDGQGGTEAFF
-	TRBV10-3	TRBD1	TRBJ2-7	TGTGCCATCAACCCCGGGACAGGGTCCTACGAGCAGTACTTC	CAINPGTGSYEQYF
-	TRBV4-1	-	TRBJ1-1	TGCGCCAGCAGCCAAGATTGGGGAGGAGGTGAAGCTTTCTTT	CASSQDWGGGEAFF
-	TRBV5-1	TRBD2	TRBJ2-5	TGCGCCAGCAGCTTCTGGCTAGCGGGGGGAGATCAAGAGACCCAGTACTTC	CASSFWLAGGDQETQYF
-	TRBV10-3	-	TRBJ1-1	TGTGCCATCAGTGAACAGGGTAGGGACACTGAAGCTTTCTTT	CAISEQGRDTEAFF
few	TRBV19	TRBD1	TRBJ1-5	TGTGCCACCGGGGACAGGGGGCTGGGTCAGCCCCAGCATTTT	CATGDRGLGQPQHF